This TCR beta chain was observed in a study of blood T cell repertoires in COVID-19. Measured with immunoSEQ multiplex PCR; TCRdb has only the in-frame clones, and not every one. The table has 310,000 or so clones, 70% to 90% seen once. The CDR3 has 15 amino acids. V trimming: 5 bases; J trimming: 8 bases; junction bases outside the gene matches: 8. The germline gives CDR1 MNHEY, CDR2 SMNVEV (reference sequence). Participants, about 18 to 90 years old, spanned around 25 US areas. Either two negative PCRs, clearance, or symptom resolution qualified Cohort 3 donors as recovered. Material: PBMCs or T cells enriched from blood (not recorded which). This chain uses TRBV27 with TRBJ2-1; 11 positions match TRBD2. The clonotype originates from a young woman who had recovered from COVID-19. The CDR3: CASSLGTSGSDEQFF. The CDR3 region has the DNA TGTGCCAGCAGTCTAGGAACTAGCGGGAGTGATGAGCAGTTCTTC.